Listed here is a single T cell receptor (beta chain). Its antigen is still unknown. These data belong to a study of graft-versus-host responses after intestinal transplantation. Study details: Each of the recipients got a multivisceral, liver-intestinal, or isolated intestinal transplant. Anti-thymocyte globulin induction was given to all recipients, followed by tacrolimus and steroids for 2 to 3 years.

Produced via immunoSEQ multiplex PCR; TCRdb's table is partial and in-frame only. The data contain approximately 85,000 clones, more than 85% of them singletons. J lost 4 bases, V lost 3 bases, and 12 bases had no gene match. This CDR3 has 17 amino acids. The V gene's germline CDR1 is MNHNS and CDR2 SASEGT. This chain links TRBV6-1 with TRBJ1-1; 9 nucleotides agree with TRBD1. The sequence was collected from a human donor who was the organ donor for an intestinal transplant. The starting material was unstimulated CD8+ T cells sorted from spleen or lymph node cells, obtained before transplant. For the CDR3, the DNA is TGTGCCAGCAGTGATTCGGTAGGACAGGGGTTTGGCACTGAAGCTTTCTTT. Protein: CASSDSVGQGFGTEAFF.